Following are 15 T cell receptor beta chains from one sample sequenced in a study of T cell clonality in common variable immunodeficiency. Generated by immunoSEQ multiplex PCR, the TCRdb table keeps only in-frame clones and is missing some. There are about 60,000 clones in the sample, none observed a single time. Sequenced: peripheral blood mononuclear cells. The receptor set was obtained from a person between 18 and 75 years old in good health.

At least ten counts were recorded for this clone. Sequencing ends 3 residues short of the CDR3 end; the germline J gene provides the rest. The chain is built from TRBV6-2 or TRBV6-3 and TRBJ1-4, with 7 positions matching TRBD1. The CDR3 has 15 amino acids. Germline CDR1 reads MNHEY; CDR2 reads SVGEGT. The V gene end was trimmed by 5 bases and the J gene end by 4 bases; junction bases not matched to a gene: 7. The covered CDR3 bases are TGTGCCAGCAGTAATCCGACAGGGATTAATGAAAAA. This encodes CASSNPTGINEK. The full CDR3 reads CASSNPTGINEKLFF.

Ten or more counts support this clone. The observed sequence ends 3 residues before the CDR3 terminus, with the missing tail filled in from the germline J gene. V and J are TRBV20-1 and TRBJ2-6; D possibly corresponds to TRBD1 (6 bases). Trimming pared 0 bases from V and 4 bases from J, leaving 16 bases between. CDR1 is DFQATT, CDR2 SNEGSKA, per germline (reference sequence). This CDR3 spans 17 amino acids. The CDR3 is CSARDRAGASGANVLTF. The part of the CDR3 DNA that was read is TGCAGTGCTAGAGATAGGGCAGGGGCTTCCGGGGCCAACGTC.

As for this clone: The CDR3 end falls 3 residues outside the read, so it is completed with the germline J gene. The chain combines TRBV19 with TRBJ1-5; the D gene is possibly TRBD1 (6 bases). Trimming shortened V by 4 bases and J by 2 bases, and 15 bases separated the two germline ends. Germline CDR1 is LNHDA and CDR2 is SQIVND (reference sequence). The CDR3 extends over 16 amino acids. This CDR3 reads CASSRNRVGGNQPQHF. Incomplete CDR3 DNA: TGTGCCAGTAGTAGAAACAGGGTGGGGGGCAATCAGCCC.

In its sample, this clone was seen many times. The CDR3 is cut off 3 residues early in the read; its end comes from the germline J gene. The chain links TRBV30 to TRBJ1-5; weak D call: TRBD1 (6 bases). V was shortened by 0 bases and J by 6 bases, with 9 bases between the two germline ends. Germline V gene data show CDR1 as GTSNPN and CDR2 as SVGIG (reference sequence). The CDR3 is made up of 13 amino acids. CDR3 amino acids: CAWSVLGGQPQHF. The DNA read from the CDR3 is TGTGCCTGGAGTGTACTAGGGGGTCAGCCC.

This clone was detected ten times or more. With the read ending 3 residues before the CDR3 end, the germline J gene is used to fill in that end. The rearrangement joins TRBV6-1 to TRBJ1-4, with TRBD1 identical over 10 bases. V lost 3 bases, J lost 7 bases, and 5 bases stayed unmatched. Germline CDR1 and CDR2: MNHNS and SASEGT. The CDR3 is 15 residues long. The DNA read from the CDR3 is TGTGCCAGCAGTGACCCGACAGGGGGCGTTGAAAAA. The encoded protein is CASSDPTGGVEK. The complete CDR3 protein is CASSDPTGGVEKLFF.

This clone has a handful of counts. With the read ending 3 residues before the CDR3 end, the germline J gene is used to fill in that end. The chain links TRBV5-4 to TRBJ2-7, with 7 bases matching TRBD2. CDR3 length: 15 amino acids. CDR1 is SGHNT, CDR2 YYREEE, per germline (reference sequence). The junction had 12 bases not matched to a gene; V was cut back by 4 bases and J by 5 bases. The part of the CDR3 DNA that was read is TGTGCCAGCAGCCTGAGAGCGGGACTCACCGACGAG. It encodes CASSLRAGLTDE. The entire CDR3 reads CASSLRAGLTDEQYF. Filled out from reference TRBV5-4 and TRBJ2-7, the complete variable domain reads ETGVTQSPTHLIKTRGQQVTLRCSSQSGHNTVSWYQQALGQGPQFIFQYYREEENGRGNFPPRFSGLQFPNYSSELNVNALELDDSALYLCASSLRAGLTDEQYFGPGTRLTVT.

This clone was seen ten or more times. The read ends 3 residues before the CDR3 terminus; that terminus is restored from the germline J gene. The chain couples TRBV30 to TRBJ2-3; possible D gene TRBD1, 6 bases. CDR1 and CDR2 (germline): GTSNPN, SVGIG (reference sequence). The CDR3 sequence is 15 residues long. Trimming stripped 4 bases from V and 6 bases from J, with 20 bases between. CDR3 amino acids: CAWTPDSARRDTQYF. The CDR3 bases that were read are TGTGCCTGGACTCCGGACAGCGCCCGGCGGGATACG.

This clone was seen ten or more times. The CDR3 extends 3 residues past the end of the read, so its final part is completed from the germline J gene. The chain combines TRBV7-9 with TRBJ1-2; 8 bases fit TRBD1. The CDR3 totals 13 residues. CDR1 and CDR2 (germline): SEHNR, FQNEAQ (reference sequence). V was clipped by 5 bases and J by 3 bases; unmatched bases: 2. The sequenced CDR3 bases are TGTGCCAGCAGCCCGACAGGGGACTATGGC. This translates into CASSPTGDYG. The whole CDR3 is CASSPTGDYGYTF.

This clone was seen at least ten times. With the read ending 3 residues before the CDR3 end, the germline J gene is used to fill in that end. This rearrangement joins TRBV6-2 or TRBV6-3 to TRBJ2-6; D is possibly TRBD2 (6 bases). V was pared by 10 bases and J by 2 bases, with 15 bases between. CDR1 and CDR2 (germline): MNHEY, SVGEGT. The CDR3 covers 15 residues. Partial CDR3 DNA: TGTGCCACAAGGCCCACGGGGGCTGGGGCCAACGTC. Encoded protein: CATRPTGAGANV. The full-length CDR3 reads as CATRPTGAGANVLTF.

This clone was observed at least ten times. The sequence runs out 3 residues before the end of the CDR3; the remainder is reconstructed from the germline J gene. This chain links TRBV5-4 with TRBJ1-1; D is unresolved. CDR1 SGHNT and CDR2 YYREEE come from the germline V gene (reference sequence). The V end was cut by 4 bases, the J end by 1 base, with 11 bases between. The length of the CDR3 is 14 residues. The CDR3 spells CASSRDIRNTEAFF. CDR3 bases read: TGTGCCAGCAGCCGCGACATAAGGAACACTGAA.

This clone was recorded many times. The sequenced fragment ends 3 residues before the CDR3 boundary, so the rest is inferred from the germline J gene. The same CDR3 can be traced to other DNA sequences in this sample. The chain carries TRBV5-6 and TRBJ1-2; D might be TRBD1 (6 bases). The CDR3 spans 12 residues. Germline V gives CDR1 SGHDT, CDR2 YYEEEE. V was cut by 4 bases and J by 5 bases, with 9 bases left in between. CDR3 in amino acids: CASSPGQYGYTF. The covered CDR3 bases are TGTGCCAGCAGCCCTGGACAGTATGGC.

As concerns this clone: The read ends 3 residues shy of where the CDR3 ends; the end is completed using the germline J gene. The V gene is TRBV10-2, the J gene TRBJ2-3, with unresolved D. CDR3 length equals 12 residues. The germline gives CDR1 WSHSY, CDR2 SAAADI. V was clipped by 6 bases and J by 6 bases, with 10 bases between them. The part of the CDR3 DNA that was read is TGCGCCAGCAGCCACCTAGTGGATACG. Its translation is CASSHLVDT. The entire CDR3 is CASSHLVDTQYF.

This clone showed up many times. The CDR3 end falls 3 residues outside the read, so it is completed with the germline J gene. The chain uses TRBV6-2 or TRBV6-3 and TRBJ2-3, with 7 bases identical to TRBD2. Germline V gives CDR1 MNHEY, CDR2 SVGEGT. V was clipped by 6 bases and J by 2 bases; unmatched bases: 8. This CDR3 region has 15 residues. The CDR3 sequence is CASSTSGGSTDTQYF. CDR3 DNA (partial): TGTGCCAGCAGCACCTCCGGGGGGTCCACAGATACG.

This clone was counted at least ten times. The read terminates 3 residues before the CDR3 end, so the remaining end is supplied by the germline J gene. J is TRBJ2-5 and V is TRBV19; D not resolved. The CDR3 length is 13 residues. Per germline, CDR1 LNHDA and CDR2 SQIVND (reference sequence). Trimming shortened V by 4 bases and J by 3 bases, and 9 bases separated the two germline ends. This CDR3 is CASSRTEKETQYF. The covered CDR3 bases are TGTGCCAGTAGTAGAACAGAGAAAGAGACC.

This clone was counted at least ten times. The read is 3 residues too short to cover the CDR3 end, so that end is filled in from the germline J gene. This chain joins TRBV11-2 and TRBJ2-1, with 9 bases matching TRBD2. Germline-derived CDR1 and CDR2 are SGHAT and FQNNGV. The trim removed 3 bases at V and 5 bases at J, leaving 5 bases unmatched. The length of the CDR3 is 15 residues. CDR3 DNA (partial): TGTGCCAGCAGCTTGGGGACTAGCATAAACAATGAG. Translation gives CASSLGTSINNE. The CDR3 reads in full as CASSLGTSINNEQFF. Drawing the rest from reference TRBV11-2 and TRBJ2-1, the complete variable domain is EAGVAQSPRYKIIEKRQSVAFWCNPISGHATLYWYQQILGQGPKLLIQFQNNGVVDDSQLPKDRFSAERLKGVDSTLKIQPAKLEDSAVYLCASSLGTSINNEQFFGPGTRLTVL.